This TCR beta chain was observed in a study of blood T cell repertoires in COVID-19. Study details: T cells, B-cell-depleted T cells, or PBMCs provided the cDNA or gDNA that served as material.

Under the authors' procedure: Counts of nucleated cells, estimated from reference gene primer amplification, were obtained. Data came from immunoSEQ multiplex PCR; TCRdb stores just in-frame clones and leaves some out. That table furnishes V, J and clone size, whereas the DNA furnished D and trimming. The sample has under 100,000 clones; nearly 90% are singletons. The trim removed 7 bases at V and 4 bases at J, leaving 14 bases unmatched. This CDR3 is built from 18 residues. Germline-derived CDR1 and CDR2 are SGHTA and FQGNSA. The receptor was isolated from a man over 45 with acute or convalescent COVID-19. Input material: peripheral blood. The V and J genes are TRBV7-2 and TRBJ2-6; 9 nucleotides line up with TRBD2. The CDR3 is CASMLTSGGLRGANVLTF. Here the CDR3 DNA reads TGTGCCAGCATGCTGACTAGCGGTGGACTAAGAGGGGCCAACGTCCTGACTTTC.